The 8 T cell receptor beta chains below all came from one sample that was sequenced in a study of memory CD4+ T cells and cytomegalovirus serostatus. Sequencing was performed with immunoSEQ multiplex PCR; in TCRdb, only in-frame clones are kept and a portion is missing. The sample yields just under 95,000 clones, 80% seen once. The sort gate was single viable CD3+CD4+CD8-CD45RO+ cells for memory CD4+ T cells. The sample comprised memory CD4+ T cells from blood. All receptors come from an adult in good health and CMV-seropositive.

The chain is built from TRBV28 and TRBJ1-5, with 12 bases fitting TRBD1. J gave up 3 bases and V 11 bases, and 5 bases lay outside the gene matches. The CDR3 is made up of 14 amino acids. In germline, CDR1 is MDHEN, CDR2 SYDVKM. DNA for the CDR3: TGTGCCGGAGGGACAGGGGGCCCCAATCAGCCCCAGCATTTT. Its translation is CAGGTGGPNQPQHF.

The gene calls are TRBV30 and TRBJ1-5; D is ambiguous. Germline V lookup: CDR1 GTSNPN, CDR2 SVGIG (reference sequence). The CDR3 covers 13 residues. Trimming took 0 bases from V and 7 from J, leaving 10 bases between them. As DNA, the CDR3 is TGTGCCTGGAGTGTGGAGGGAAGCCAGCCCCAGCATTTT. Its protein product is CAWSVEGSQPQHF. Variable domain in full (rest from reference TRBV30 and TRBJ1-5): SQTIHQWPATLVQPVGSPLSLECTVEGTSNPNLYWYRQAAGRGLQLLFYSVGIGQISSEVPQNLSASRPQDRQFILSSKKLLLSDSGFYLCAWSVEGSQPQHFGDGTRLSIL.

The V and J genes are TRBV6-6 and TRBJ1-3; D remains ambiguous. Germline values: CDR1 MNHNY, CDR2 SVGAGI (reference sequence). V was cut by 6 bases and J by 0 bases, with 12 bases left in between. This CDR3 region has 15 residues. CDR3 sequence reads: CASSQIGSSGNTIYF. CDR3 bases: TGTGCCAGCAGCCAAATAGGTTCCTCTGGAAACACCATATATTTT.

This chain connects TRBV5-8 to TRBJ1-5; the D gene is possibly TRBD1 (5 bases). The length of the CDR3 is 15 residues. Germline V lookup: CDR1 SGHTS, CDR2 YDEGEE. Trimming took 4 bases from V and 4 from J, leaving 15 bases between them. CDR3 coding DNA: TGTGCCAGCAGCACCGGGACGGGAGGGAATCAGCCCCAGCATTTT. Protein product: CASSTGTGGNQPQHF.

The chain recombines TRBV28 with TRBJ1-5; tentatively, D is TRBD1 (5 bases). Germline V gives CDR1 MDHEN, CDR2 SYDVKM. This CDR3 is 13 amino acids long. V lost 5 bases, J lost 5 bases, and 10 bases lay in between. In nucleotides, the CDR3 is TGTGCCAGCAGTCCCTGGGGGGATCAGCCCCAGCATTTT. Its protein is CASSPWGDQPQHF. Supplemented by reference TRBV28 and TRBJ1-5, the full variable domain reads DVKVTQSSRYLVKRTGEKVFLECVQDMDHENMFWYRQDPGLGLRLIYFSYDVKMKEKGDIPEGYSVSREKKERFSLILESASTNQTSMYLCASSPWGDQPQHFGDGTRLSIL.

The V call is TRBV9, the J call TRBJ2-2; D is undetermined. CDR1 and CDR2 from the germline V gene are SGDLS and YYNGEE. Trimming left V 3 bases short and J 1 base short, with 4 bases between. The CDR3 loop spans 13 amino acids. CDR3 amino acids: CASSDMNTGELFF. CDR3 DNA: TGTGCCAGCAGCGACATGAACACCGGGGAGCTGTTTTTT. Filled out from reference TRBV9 and TRBJ2-2, the complete variable domain reads DSGVTQTPKHLITATGQRVTLRCSPRSGDLSVYWYQQSLDQGLQFLIQYYNGEERAKGNILERFSAQQFPDLHSELNLSSLELGDSALYFCASSDMNTGELFFGEGSRLTVL.

This clone turned up a few times. J is TRBJ2-5 and V is TRBV6-1; D is possibly TRBD1 (5 bases). V lost 1 base and J 5 bases, leaving 11 bases between the germline ends. This CDR3 is built from 14 residues. Germline V lookup: CDR1 MNHNS, CDR2 SASEGT. In DNA, the CDR3 is TGTGCCAGCAGTGAAGACAGGTCCCCGGAGACCCAGTACTTC. The encoded protein is CASSEDRSPETQYF.

The chain links TRBV5-1 to TRBJ1-3; D unclear. V was cut by 3 bases and J by 2 bases, with 6 bases left in between. The CDR3 consists of 13 residues. Germline CDR1 SGHRS, CDR2 YFSETQ. The CDR3 bases are TGCGCCAGCAGCTCGACTGCTGGAAACACCATATATTTT. It specifies CASSSTAGNTIYF.